The rows below give T cell receptor beta chains drawn from one sample of a study of CD8+ T cells in alopecia areata. The data were produced by immunoSEQ multiplex PCR, yet TCRdb's version contains in-frame clones alone and is incomplete. The sample holds approximately 150,000 clones, 62% seen once. The sample consisted of CD8+ T cells sorted from blood. The receptors originated from a human donor in good health. The CDR3 runs from the conserved cysteine through the conserved F or W. The D gene is left open where the match is weak. Size is omitted from some rows. Given values are once, few, many or a class for expanded clones.

j_call clone_size d_call v_call cdr3_aa cdr3_nt
TRBJ2-3 NA NA TRBV27 CASSPHTDTQYF TGTGCCAGCAGTCCCCACACAGATACGCAGTATTTT
TRBJ2-3 few TRBD2 TRBV29-1 CSLGSGLAGEGSSTDTQYF TGCAGCCTTGGATCGGGACTAGCGGGAGAGGGTTCTAGCACAGATACGCAGTATTTT
TRBJ2-7 NA NA TRBV7-9 CASEKSGTDEQYF TGTGCCAGCGAGAAATCAGGGACGGACGAGCAGTACTTC
TRBJ2-2 NA NA TRBV27 CASSPGPGELFF TGTGCCAGCAGTCCCGGCCCCGGGGAGCTGTTTTTT
TRBJ2-7 NA NA TRBV6-6 CASSLTVYEQYF TGTGCCAGCAGTTTGACGGTCTACGAGCAGTACTTC
TRBJ2-7 NA TRBD2 TRBV7-9 CASSFTSGSSYEQYF TGTGCCAGCAGCTTCACTAGCGGGAGCTCCTACGAGCAGTACTTC
TRBJ2-1 NA NA TRBV18 CASSPSQGDNEQFF TGTGCCAGCTCACCTTCCCAGGGCGACAATGAGCAGTTCTTC
TRBJ2-1 NA NA TRBV29-1 CSEEGINSYSSYNEQFF TGCAGCGAAGAGGGCATAAATTCGTATTCCTCCTACAATGAGCAGTTCTTC
TRBJ2-3 NA NA TRBV27 CASSPYPDTQYF TGTGCCAGCAGTCCTTATCCAGATACGCAGTATTTT
TRBJ2-5 NA TRBD1 TRBV29-1 CSGRTGPIVAQYF TGCAGCGGACGGACAGGCCCGATCGTGGCCCAGTACTTC
TRBJ2-7 NA NA TRBV13 CASSLAHGQHYEQYF TGTGCCAGCAGCTTGGCGCACGGCCAGCACTACGAGCAGTACTTC
TRBJ2-1 NA NA TRBV29-1 CSVDGSPLGTGDNEQFF TGCAGCGTTGACGGCTCTCCGTTGGGAACGGGAGACAATGAGCAGTTCTTC
TRBJ1-1 NA NA TRBV4-1 CASSYDRQTEAFF TGCGCCAGCAGTTACGACAGGCAGACTGAAGCTTTCTTT
TRBJ2-1 NA NA TRBV27 CASSLFLGSGGSEQFF TGTGCCAGCAGTTTATTTCTAGGGTCGGGGGGCAGTGAGCAGTTCTTC
TRBJ2-3 NA NA TRBV28 CAILEGGATDTQYF TGTGCCATCCTGGAAGGTGGGGCCACAGATACGCAGTATTTT
TRBJ2-3 NA TRBD1 TRBV9 CASSAQGDTQYF TGTGCCAGCAGCGCACAGGGGGATACGCAGTATTTT
TRBJ2-2 NA TRBD2 TRBV14 CASSIAGNTGELFF TGTGCCAGCAGCATAGCGGGGAACACCGGGGAGCTGTTTTTT
TRBJ2-1 once TRBD1 TRBV28 CASSRPGQGFYNEQFF TGTGCCAGCAGCCGGCCGGGACAGGGTTTCTACAATGAGCAGTTCTTC
TRBJ1-1 NA NA TRBV27 CASRPRVLLDTEAFF TGTGCCAGCAGGCCCAGGGTGCTCTTAGACACTGAAGCTTTCTTT
TRBJ2-7 NA NA TRBV2 CASSVGWSDSGYYEQYF TGTGCCAGCAGTGTGGGGTGGAGCGACAGCGGCTACTACGAGCAGTACTTC
TRBJ2-7 NA NA TRBV11-2 CASSVGSSYEQYF TGTGCCAGCAGCGTGGGGAGCTCCTACGAGCAGTACTTC
TRBJ2-7 NA TRBD1 TRBV7-9 CASSFRDREYEQYF TGTGCCAGCAGCTTCCGGGACAGAGAATACGAGCAGTACTTC